These 19 T cell receptor beta chains came from one sample sequenced in a study of glioma-infiltrating T cells. Using RNA template, CDR3s of TCR alpha and beta were amplified with iRepertoire arm-PCR. A single record per CDR3 protein comes from TCRdb applying MiXCR to the multiplex PCR reads. The top ten hold almost 6.5% of the sample, which has 40,000 or so distinct CDR3 sequences, more than 20% seen once. Sequences were obtained from glioma tissue, nonneoplastic brain tissue, or PBMCs (not recorded which). These receptors all stem from a human donor with low-grade glioma or glioblastoma, undergoing nonglioma brain surgery, or in good health (not recorded which).

This clonotype was seen ten or more times. V and J are TRBV29-1 and TRBJ1-2; D call uncertain. The CDR3 extends over 12 amino acids. Germline V gene lookup returns CDR1 SQVTM and CDR2 ANQGSEA. Trimming removed 0 bases from V and 3 bases from J, with 5 bases in between. The CDR3 region has the DNA TGCAGCGTTGAAGAGTCCTACTATGGCTACACCTTC. Translation: CSVEESYYGYTF.

This clonotype has a count of ten or more. This rearrangement joins TRBV9 to TRBJ1-5; TRBD1 might be the D (5 bases). Trimming left V 4 bases short and J 2 bases short, with 13 bases between. The germline CDR1 and CDR2 sequences are SGDLS and YYNGEE. This CDR3 is 15 amino acids long. The CDR3 sequence: CASSKGPNGNQPQHF. CDR3 nucleotides: TGTGCCAGCAGCAAGGGACCCAATGGCAATCAGCCCCAGCATTTT.

The chain employs TRBV5-1 and TRBJ2-1, with D tentatively TRBD2 (6 bases). V was trimmed by 4 bases and J by 6 bases, leaving 17 bases between them. Per the germline V gene, CDR1 is SGHRS and CDR2 is YFSETQ. This CDR3 contains 15 residues. CDR3 protein: CASSRVPIGSNEQFF. DNA of the CDR3: TGCGCCAGCAGCCGCGTGCCTATCGGGAGCAATGAGCAGTTCTTC.

The J gene is TRBJ1-5, the V gene TRBV7-9, with D tentatively TRBD1 (5 bases). This CDR3 has 17 residues. The V gene lost 3 bases and the J gene lost 0 bases, with 15 bases spanning the gap. Germline-derived CDR1 and CDR2 are SEHNR and FQNEAQ (reference sequence). CDR3 loop: CASSLEGIGFSNQPQHF. The CDR3 region has the DNA TGTGCCAGCAGCTTGGAGGGGATTGGTTTTAGCAATCAGCCCCAGCATTTT. The full variable domain, completed using reference TRBV7-9 and TRBJ1-5, is DTGVSQNPRHKITKRGQNVTFRCDPISEHNRLYWYRQTLGQGPEFLTYFQNEAQLEKSRLLSDRFSAERPKGSFSTLEIQRTEQGDSAMYLCASSLEGIGFSNQPQHFGDGTRLSIL.

The gene calls are TRBV9 and TRBJ2-3; D perhaps matches TRBD1 (6 bases). There are 16 residues in the CDR3. V was shortened by 5 bases and J by 2 bases, with 18 bases between the two germline ends. CDR1 SGDLS and CDR2 YYNGEE come from the germline V gene. Written as DNA, the CDR3 is TGTGCCAGCAGTGATTCCGGGACAATTTCCACAGATACGCAGTATTTT. It specifies CASSDSGTISTDTQYF. The full variable domain, in which reference TRBV9 and TRBJ2-3 provide the parts outside the CDR3, is DSGVTQTPKHLITATGQRVTLRCSPRSGDLSVYWYQQSLDQGLQFLIQYYNGEERAKGNILERFSAQQFPDLHSELNLSSLELGDSALYFCASSDSGTISTDTQYFGPGTRLTVL.

The rearrangement joins TRBV9 to TRBJ1-2; D ambiguous. Trimming shortened V by 0 bases and J by 3 bases, and 9 bases separated the two germline ends. The CDR3 runs to 14 residues. Germline V gene lookup returns CDR1 SGDLS and CDR2 YYNGEE. The CDR3 reads CASSVAQSDYGYTF. The CDR3 DNA sequence: TGTGCCAGCAGCGTAGCGCAATCGGACTATGGCTACACCTTC.

This clonotype was observed at least ten times. The genes are TRBV20-1 and TRBJ1-6; possible D gene TRBD1, 6 bases. Germline V gene lookup returns CDR1 DFQATT and CDR2 SNEGSKA (reference sequence). The CDR3 contains 14 residues. The ends were cut back, 6 bases at V and 2 bases at J, with 11 bases in the middle. This CDR3 reads CSALKGAYNSPLHF. In nucleotides, the CDR3 is TGCAGTGCACTCAAGGGGGCCTATAATTCACCCCTCCACTTT.

This clonotype was found many times. The genes are TRBV20-1 and TRBJ1-3, with D unclear. Germline loops: CDR1 DFQATT, CDR2 SNEGSKA (reference sequence). V was shortened by 3 bases and J by 2 bases, with 5 bases between the two germline ends. The length of the CDR3 is 12 residues. The CDR3 nucleotides read TGCAGTGCTAGGGGTCCTGGAAACACCATATATTTT. Amino acid sequence: CSARGPGNTIYF.

There are many counts of this clonotype. V gene TRBV27 combines with J gene TRBJ2-1; D is unresolved. Germline CDR1 is MNHEY and CDR2 is SMNVEV (reference sequence). V was clipped by 7 bases and J by 3 bases, with 10 bases between them. This CDR3 has 13 residues. The CDR3 here is CASKELNYNEQFF. CDR3 DNA sequence: TGTGCCAGCAAGGAATTAAACTACAATGAGCAGTTCTTC.

This clonotype was recorded at least ten times. The chain recombines TRBV16 with TRBJ1-5; D perhaps matches TRBD1 (5 bases). The CDR3 sequence is 13 residues long. The germline V and J ends were trimmed by 4 bases and 5 bases, with 9 bases remaining between them. The germline CDR1 and CDR2 sequences are KGHSY and FQNENV. The DNA of the CDR3 is TGTGCCAGCAGCCTGCAGGGAGATCAGCCCCAGCATTTT. Its translation: CASSLQGDQPQHF.

This clonotype occurred once. This may be a read error: a much more frequent sequence differs by one nucleotide. The rearrangement uses TRBV11-2 and TRBJ2-7; D is unclear. V was clipped by 3 bases and J by 7 bases, with 13 bases between them. CDR1 and CDR2 (germline): SGHAT, FQNNGV. The CDR3 runs 13 residues. CDR3 protein: CASSLGEPREQYF. DNA for the CDR3: TGTGCCAGCAGCTTGGGCGAGCCTCGGGAGCAGTACTTC.

This clonotype was found a few times. The V gene is TRBV5-4, the J gene TRBJ2-5; TRBD2 agrees at 11 bases. Germline lookup yields CDR1 SGHNT and CDR2 YYREEE (reference sequence). The CDR3 sequence is 15 residues long. V trimming: 5 bases; J trimming: 0 bases; junction bases outside the gene matches: 3. The CDR3 region has the DNA TGTGCCAGCAGACCTAGCGGGAGGAACCAAGAGACCCAGTACTTC. As protein: CASRPSGRNQETQYF.

This clonotype occurred many times. V is TRBV24-1 and J is TRBJ1-1; 8 nucleotides line up with TRBD1. CDR1 is KGHDR, CDR2 SFDVKD, per germline. The length of the CDR3 is 14 residues. Trimming removed 7 bases from V and 5 bases from J; junction bases left unmatched: 8. The CDR3 coding sequence is TGTGCCACCAGGGCAGGGGGCCAGACGACTGAAGCTTTCTTT. Amino acids: CATRAGGQTTEAFF.

This clonotype was seen many times. The V call is TRBV2, the J call TRBJ1-2; D not resolved. This CDR3 is built from 14 residues. V lost 4 bases, J lost 9 bases, and 18 bases lay in between. Germline CDR1 and CDR2: SNHLY and FYNNEI. The CDR3 region has the DNA TGTGCCAGCAGTGCTTCCTCTTGTCCGAGCTGCTACACCTTC. Translated, it gives CASSASSCPSCYTF.

This chain uses TRBV5-4 with TRBJ2-7; 11 bases line up with TRBD1. The CDR3 extends over 15 amino acids. With V trimmed by 4 bases and J by 0 bases, 3 bases remained unmatched. Per germline, CDR1 SGHNT and CDR2 YYREEE (reference sequence). The CDR3 nucleotides read TGTGCCAGCAGCCGGGACAGGGGGACCTCCTACGAGCAGTACTTC. Translating it yields CASSRDRGTSYEQYF.

This clonotype was counted many times. The chain recombines TRBV7-9 with TRBJ1-2, with TRBD1 matching 7 bases. CDR3 length: 12 amino acids. Germline V lookup: CDR1 SEHNR, CDR2 FQNEAQ (reference sequence). Losses at the gene ends were 5 bases for V and 7 bases for J; bases not matched to a gene: 4. CDR3 DNA: TGTGCCAGCAGCACCGACAGGGCTGGCTACACCTTC. It yields the protein CASSTDRAGYTF.

This clonotype was found once. This chain joins TRBV6-1 and TRBJ2-1, with D perhaps matching TRBD1 or TRBD2 (6 bases each). The CDR3 is 16 residues long. Germline V gene lookup returns CDR1 MNHNS and CDR2 SASEGT. The ends were cut back, 11 bases at V and 0 bases at J, with 20 bases in the middle. CDR3 residues: CARTNGGLDSYNEQFF. The CDR3, as DNA: TGTGCCCGCACAAACGGGGGCCTCGACTCCTACAATGAGCAGTTCTTC.

The V call is TRBV20-1, the J call TRBJ1-6; 8 bases match TRBD1. There are 15 residues in the CDR3. From germline, CDR1 is DFQATT and CDR2 SNEGSKA (reference sequence). J gave up 15 bases and V 0 bases, and 13 bases lay outside the gene matches. The CDR3 nucleotides are TGCAGTGCTAGAGACACGGACAGGGTACGTTTGTTCCTCCACTTT. Protein: CSARDTDRVRLFLHF.

This clonotype came up many times. The chain employs TRBV20-1 and TRBJ2-1, with TRBD2 matching over 12 bases. V lost 3 bases and J lost 4; bases outside the gene matches: 4. The germline gives CDR1 DFQATT, CDR2 SNEGSKA (reference sequence). This CDR3 region has 15 residues. The CDR3 reads CSASPGLAGYNEQFF. The CDR3 nucleotides are TGCAGTGCTAGTCCGGGACTAGCGGGTTACAATGAGCAGTTCTTC.